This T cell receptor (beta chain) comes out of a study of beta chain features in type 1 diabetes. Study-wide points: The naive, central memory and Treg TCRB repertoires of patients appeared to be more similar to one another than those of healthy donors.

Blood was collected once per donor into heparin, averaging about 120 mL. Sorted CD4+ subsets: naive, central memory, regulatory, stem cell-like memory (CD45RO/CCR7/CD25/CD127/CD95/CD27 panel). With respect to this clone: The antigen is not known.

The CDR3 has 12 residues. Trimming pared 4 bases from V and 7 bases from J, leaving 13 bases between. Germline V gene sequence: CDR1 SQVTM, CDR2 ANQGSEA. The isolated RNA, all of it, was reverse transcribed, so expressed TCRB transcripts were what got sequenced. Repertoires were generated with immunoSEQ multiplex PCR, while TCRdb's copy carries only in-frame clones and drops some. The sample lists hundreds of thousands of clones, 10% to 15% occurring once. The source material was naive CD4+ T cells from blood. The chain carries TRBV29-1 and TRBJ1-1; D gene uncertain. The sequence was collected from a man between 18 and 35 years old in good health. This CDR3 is CSVVEGRVEAFF. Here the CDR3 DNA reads TGCAGCGTTGTTGAGGGCCGGGTTGAAGCTTTCTTT.